Listed below are T cell receptor beta chains from one sample, sequenced in a study of T cell responses to AZD1222 COVID-19 vaccine. Profiled with immunoSEQ multiplex PCR; TCRdb holds only in-frame clones, not every one. The profile shows about 140,000 clones, approximately 92% of them singletons. Specimen: peripheral blood, collected on day 0 of AZD1222 vaccination. The receptors originated from an adult in good health. CDR3s include the opening cysteine and the closing phenylalanine or tryptophan. The size of a clone is reported for some rows only, either as once, few or many, or as a class for expanded clones.

cdr3_length: 15; v_call: TRBV15; clone_size: NA; cdr3_aa: CATSRERGVNTEAFF
cdr3_length: 15; v_call: TRBV24-1; clone_size: NA; cdr3_aa: CATSDLGQGIETQYF
cdr3_length: 14; v_call: TRBV27; clone_size: NA; cdr3_aa: CASRVGTGLGEQYF
cdr3_length: 16; v_call: TRBV27; clone_size: NA; cdr3_aa: CASSSLVGQGYNEQFF
cdr3_length: 14; v_call: TRBV6-5; clone_size: NA; cdr3_aa: CASRHRREDYGYTF
cdr3_length: 16; v_call: TRBV6-5; clone_size: NA; cdr3_aa: CASSYLPGRSYTEAFF
cdr3_length: 16; v_call: TRBV11-1; clone_size: NA; cdr3_aa: CASSSRQGWVTGELFF
cdr3_length: 16; v_call: TRBV11-1; clone_size: NA; cdr3_aa: CASSLSALSYYNEQFF
cdr3_length: 11; v_call: TRBV28; clone_size: NA; cdr3_aa: CASSLEVGKFF
cdr3_length: 10; v_call: TRBV6-1; clone_size: NA; cdr3_aa: CASSEAWAFF
cdr3_length: 14; v_call: TRBV20-1; clone_size: NA; cdr3_aa: CSASRGYNTGELFF
cdr3_length: 13; v_call: TRBV9; clone_size: NA; cdr3_aa: CASSVDTGNEQFF
cdr3_length: 15; v_call: TRBV5-4; clone_size: NA; cdr3_aa: CASSSLGTASYEQYF
cdr3_length: 18; v_call: TRBV11-3; clone_size: once; cdr3_aa: CASSSGTSGGLLYNEQFF
cdr3_length: 14; v_call: TRBV5-1; clone_size: NA; cdr3_aa: CASSPGEANYGYTF
cdr3_length: 14; v_call: TRBV6-6; clone_size: NA; cdr3_aa: CASSYSQPLQPQHF
cdr3_length: 13; v_call: TRBV10-3; clone_size: NA; cdr3_aa: CAISDPPNSPLHF
cdr3_length: 14; v_call: TRBV28; clone_size: once; cdr3_aa: CASTSVISYNEQFF
cdr3_length: 16; v_call: TRBV7-8; clone_size: NA; cdr3_aa: CASSLGPGRVSYEQYF
cdr3_length: 13; v_call: TRBV5-1; clone_size: NA; cdr3_aa: CASSSDPNQPQHF
cdr3_length: 15; v_call: TRBV19; clone_size: NA; cdr3_aa: CASRDGTVDNQPQHF
cdr3_length: 15; v_call: TRBV15; clone_size: NA; cdr3_aa: CATSREKQGSGPQHF
cdr3_length: 16; v_call: TRBV6-5; clone_size: few; cdr3_aa: CASRSGPGATVYGYTF
cdr3_length: 14; v_call: TRBV18; clone_size: NA; cdr3_aa: CASSPARDTDTQYF
cdr3_length: 16; v_call: TRBV7-9; clone_size: NA; cdr3_aa: CASSGDRENSNQPQHF
cdr3_length: 12; v_call: TRBV12-3/TRBV12-4; clone_size: NA; cdr3_aa: CASSLEADTQYF
cdr3_length: 13; v_call: TRBV18; clone_size: NA; cdr3_aa: CASSWEQNEKLFF
cdr3_length: 12; v_call: TRBV5-1; clone_size: once; cdr3_aa: CASSLGNSPLHF
cdr3_length: 15; v_call: TRBV2; clone_size: NA; cdr3_aa: CASSGGRGGNQPQHF
cdr3_length: 14; v_call: TRBV7-6; clone_size: NA; cdr3_aa: CASSLSTGIYGYTF